A single T cell receptor beta chain is shown here with its context. Its antigen is as yet unknown. These data are taken from a study of T cell responses to AZD1222 COVID-19 vaccine. The J segment lost 6 bases and the V segment lost 6 bases, leaving 5 bases of the junction unmatched. This CDR3 spans 14 amino acids. Germline V lookup: CDR1 WNHNN, CDR2 SYGVQD (reference sequence). Clones were read by immunoSEQ multiplex PCR, and TCRdb kept only the in-frame ones, dropping some. Among some 170,000 clones listed, 85% to 90% were seen once. Findings of the study overall: Clonal diversity was possibly underestimated, and white British individuals and females predominated among donors. Increased Spike-specific TCR breadth and depth were observed after two AZD1222 doses. Targeting of unmutated variant regions was reportedly seen in nearly half of spike-specific TCRs. The CD4 TCRs associated with vaccination extended across spike and predominated at 160-218 and 743-854.

This sequence was found in an adult who received the MenACWY meningococcal vaccine as a control. Sequences were derived from peripheral blood, sampled 28 days after the second dose of the MenACWY control vaccine. The genes are TRBV10-1 and TRBJ2-3; 11 bases match TRBD1. This CDR3 is CASSSGQGADTQYF. In nucleotides, the CDR3 is TGCGCCAGCAGCTCCGGACAGGGGGCGGATACGCAGTATTTT.